Below, 29 T cell receptor beta chains from the same sample are listed, as sequenced in a study of T-cell reconstitution after alpha-beta-depleted transplantation in children. A library of TCRbeta sequences, prepared with unique molecular identifiers, was generated. MiXCR, applied by TCRdb to the PCR reads, yields one record per CDR3 protein. The sample includes about 640,000 distinct CDR3 sequences, about 15% of them seen just once. Sequencing used PBMCs from the stem cell graft donor, obtained from the stem cell graft. Source of these receptors: a human donor who donated a stem cell graft to a child with acute myeloid leukemia.

A note on this clonotype: A much larger clone lies one base from this, so it may be a read error. The chain combines TRBV7-6 with TRBJ2-3; 13 bases map to TRBD2. Germline CDR1 SGHVS, CDR2 FNYEAQ. The V segment lost 6 bases and the J segment 6 bases; nucleotides outside the gene matches: 3. This CDR3 comprises 14 residues. The chain's CDR3 is CASSPLAGGDTQYF. As DNA, the CDR3 is TGTGCCAGCAGTCCACTAGCGGGGGGGGATACGCAGTATTTT.

The table lists this clonotype with a few counts. V gene TRBV7-2 combines with J gene TRBJ2-3; TRBD2 matches at 10 bases. CDR1 and CDR2 from the germline V gene are SGHTA and FQGNSA. Germline trimming cut 6 bases from V and 5 bases from J; bases unmatched to any gene: 5. The CDR3 runs 14 residues. The CDR3 coding sequence is TGTGCCAGCAGTCGTGGACTAGCGGAAGATACGCAGTATTTT. Residues: CASSRGLAEDTQYF. Using reference TRBV7-2 and TRBJ2-3 for the parts outside the CDR3, the full variable domain is GAGVSQSPSNKVTEKGKDVELRCDPISGHTALYWYRQSLGQGLEFLIYFQGNSAPDKSGLPSDRFSAERTGGSVSTLTIQRTQQEDSAVYLCASSRGLAEDTQYFGPGTRLTVL.

This clonotype was seen at least ten times. The V and J genes are TRBV20-1 and TRBJ2-7, with TRBD1 identical over 9 bases. V gave up 5 bases and J gave up 9 bases; unmatched junction bases: 14. The CDR3 spans 14 residues. The germline gives CDR1 DFQATT, CDR2 SNEGSKA (reference sequence). CDR3 amino acids: CSAYSGTGTGAQYF. CDR3 coding DNA: TGCAGTGCTTACTCCGGGACAGGGACTGGGGCGCAGTACTTC.

The chain has TRBV7-2 and TRBJ2-1; D is perhaps TRBD2 (5 bases). The CDR3 runs 13 residues. V dropped 4 bases and J dropped 10 bases, with 14 bases sitting between them. Germline V gene sequence: CDR1 SGHTA, CDR2 FQGNSA. CDR3 bases: TGTGCCAGCAGCTCAAATACCCGGAGGGAGCAGTTCTTC. Translated: CASSSNTRREQFF.

The chain links TRBV7-9 to TRBJ2-2; D ambiguous. The germline CDR1 and CDR2 sequences are SEHNR and FQNEAQ (reference sequence). Trimming left V 4 bases short and J 1 base short, with 13 bases between. This CDR3 contains 16 residues. The CDR3, as DNA: TGTGCCAGCAGCTCGAGACTGGGGATGAACACCGGGGAGCTGTTTTTT. Residues: CASSSRLGMNTGELFF.

This clonotype was recorded a few times. The chain couples TRBV20-1 to TRBJ2-5; D uncertain. This CDR3 is built from 11 residues. CDR1 is DFQATT, CDR2 SNEGSKA, per germline (reference sequence). V gave up 4 bases and J gave up 5 bases, with 8 bases separating them. In DNA, the CDR3 is TGCAGTGCTAATGAGGCGGAGACCCAGTACTTC. Amino acids: CSANEAETQYF.

This clonotype was counted at least ten times. The chain is built from TRBV20-1 and TRBJ2-1; perhaps D is TRBD1 or TRBD2 (5 bases each). Trimming removed 5 bases at V and 5 bases at J, with 13 bases between. CDR1 is DFQATT, CDR2 SNEGSKA, per germline (reference sequence). The CDR3 is 13 amino acids. The CDR3 sequence is CSASRGPNNEQFF. The DNA of the CDR3 is TGCAGTGCTTCCCGGGGCCCTAACAATGAGCAGTTCTTC.

This clonotype showed up many times. The gene calls are TRBV20-1 and TRBJ1-4, with D possibly TRBD1 on 5 matching bases. Per germline, CDR1 DFQATT and CDR2 SNEGSKA (reference sequence). The CDR3 has 15 amino acids. Between the trimmed V and J ends, which lost 3 bases and 2 bases, there was a span of 13 bases. CDR3 amino acids: CSARPGAVTNEKLFF. The CDR3 DNA sequence: TGCAGTGCTAGGCCCGGGGCGGTGACTAATGAAAAACTGTTTTTT.

This clonotype has just a few counts. The V call is TRBV19, the J call TRBJ2-7, with TRBD1 as a possible D gene (7 bases). V lost 5 bases and J lost 0, with 14 bases in between. Germline V gives CDR1 LNHDA, CDR2 SQIVND (reference sequence). The CDR3 sequence is 15 residues long. The CDR3 protein is CASSLHRGGSYEQYF. In DNA form, the CDR3 reads TGTGCCAGTAGTCTTCACAGGGGAGGCTCCTACGAGCAGTACTTC.

This clonotype was detected a few times. A clone one base away is much larger, so this may be a read error. J is TRBJ2-7 and V is TRBV20-1, with 8 bases fitting TRBD2. The CDR3 length is 13 residues. Unmatched junction bases numbered 1, after V lost 3 bases and J lost 0 bases. The germline CDR1 and CDR2 sequences are DFQATT and SNEGSKA (reference sequence). CDR3 residues: CSASGGVSYEQYF. The CDR3 coding sequence is TGCAGTGCTAGCGGGGGGGTCTCCTACGAGCAGTACTTC.

This clonotype came up a few times. This chain uses TRBV5-1 with TRBJ1-2, with D unclear. Germline CDR1 is SGHRS and CDR2 is YFSETQ. V lost 4 bases and J 3 bases, leaving 16 bases between the germline ends. CDR3 length: 15 residues. The CDR3 loop is CASSPRAGGDYGYTF. Written as DNA, the CDR3 is TGCGCCAGCAGCCCCCGGGCTGGCGGTGACTATGGCTACACCTTC.

This clonotype has ten or more counts. The rearrangement links TRBV20-1 to TRBJ1-5; the match to TRBD1 covers 9 bases. CDR1 and CDR2 (germline): DFQATT, SNEGSKA (reference sequence). The CDR3 is 15 residues long. The V gene end was trimmed by 6 bases and the J gene end by 3 bases; junction bases not matched to a gene: 9. As DNA, the CDR3 is TGCAGTGCGGCCCTGGGGACAGGGAACAATCAGCCCCAGCATTTT. Translating gives CSAALGTGNNQPQHF.

This clonotype was picked up many times. The V and J genes are TRBV5-1 and TRBJ2-3, with D perhaps being TRBD1 or TRBD2 (6 bases each). Germline CDR1 SGHRS, CDR2 YFSETQ. Trimming took 4 bases from V and 0 from J, leaving 12 bases between them. The CDR3 totals 15 residues. CDR3 sequence: CASSLQGTSTDTQYF. The DNA for the CDR3 is TGCGCCAGCAGCCTTCAGGGGACTAGCACAGATACGCAGTATTTT. Combining the CDR3 with reference TRBV5-1 and TRBJ2-3 gives the whole variable domain KAGVTQTPRYLIKTRGQQVTLSCSPISGHRSVSWYQQTPGQGLQFLFEYFSETQRNKGNFPGRFSGRQFSNSRSEMNVSTLELGDSALYLCASSLQGTSTDTQYFGPGTRLTVL.

This clonotype has ten or more counts. The genes are TRBV6-1 and TRBJ2-7; D is undetermined. In germline, CDR1 is MNHNS, CDR2 SASEGT. The CDR3 sequence is 14 residues long. The ends were cut back, 5 bases at V and 3 bases at J, with 14 bases in the middle. The CDR3 sequence: CASSPTMDLYEQYV. Here the CDR3 DNA reads TGTGCCAGCAGTCCAACGATGGACCTCTACGAGCAGTACGTC.

This clonotype was detected many times. The J gene is TRBJ2-2, the V gene TRBV6-5, with D hard to call. V was trimmed by 6 bases and J by 7 bases, leaving 15 bases between them. The CDR3 contains 14 residues. CDR1 and CDR2 (germline): MNHEY, SVGAGI. Here the CDR3 DNA reads TGTGCCAGCAGGGCCGTGGGGATTAGCGGGGAGCTGTTTTTT. Residues: CASRAVGISGELFF.

This clonotype was picked up many times. The J gene is TRBJ2-3, the V gene TRBV20-1; possible D gene TRBD1, 6 bases. Germline V gene sequence: CDR1 DFQATT, CDR2 SNEGSKA (reference sequence). This CDR3 is built from 12 residues. V lost 8 bases, J lost 6 bases, and 15 bases lay in between. CDR3 sequence reads: CSTNRELDTQYF. DNA of the CDR3: TGCAGTACAAACAGGGAATTGGATACGCAGTATTTT.

This clonotype showed up just a few times. The chain has TRBV20-1 and TRBJ2-5, with 8 bases lining up with TRBD1. From germline, CDR1 is DFQATT and CDR2 SNEGSKA (reference sequence). The CDR3 is made up of 16 amino acids. The junction had 15 bases not matched to a gene; V was cut back by 4 bases and J by 5 bases. The CDR3 region has the DNA TGCAGTGCTAAAATCGTCGCGCAGGGGGCATTGGAGACCCAGTACTTC. Protein sequence: CSAKIVAQGALETQYF.

This clonotype was recorded once. The rearrangement joins TRBV6-2 or TRBV6-3 to TRBJ1-5; D remains ambiguous. The germline V gene encodes CDR1 MNHEY and CDR2 SVGEGT. The CDR3 totals 16 residues. The ends were cut back, 0 bases at V and 0 bases at J, with 9 bases in the middle. The CDR3 coding sequence is TGTGCCAGCAGTTACTCGTCCAGTTTTAGCAATCAGCCCCAGCATTTT. It specifies CASSYSSSFSNQPQHF.

This clonotype has ten or more counts. This sequence joins TRBV20-1 and TRBJ2-7, with 9 bases fitting TRBD1. Germline V gene data show CDR1 as DFQATT and CDR2 as SNEGSKA (reference sequence). The CDR3 is 15 residues long. Trimming took 5 bases from V and 1 from J; bases not matched to a gene: 9. In DNA form, the CDR3 reads TGCAGTGCTTACCCGGGACAGGGCGATTCCTACGAGCAGTACGTC. Encoded protein: CSAYPGQGDSYEQYV.

This clonotype was recorded a few times. The chain is built from TRBV29-1 and TRBJ2-3; TRBD1 agrees at 7 bases. The CDR3 is 15 amino acids. Germline V lookup: CDR1 SQVTM, CDR2 ANQGSEA. V gave up 1 base and J gave up 7 bases; unmatched junction bases: 11. In DNA form, the CDR3 reads TGCAGCGTTGAAGGAGGGGACAGCTCAAGGTATACGCAGTATTTT. Its translation is CSVEGGDSSRYTQYF.

The rearrangement links TRBV7-9 to TRBJ1-1, with D uncertain. The CDR3 spans 12 residues. CDR1 is SEHNR and CDR2 is FQNEAQ in the germline V gene (reference sequence). V dropped 7 bases and J dropped 8 bases, with 14 bases sitting between them. In DNA form, the CDR3 reads TGTGCCAGCACGCCCCGGGCGGGGGAAGCTTTCTTT. Translation: CASTPRAGEAFF.

The chain couples TRBV14 to TRBJ2-1; 7 bases fit TRBD1. The length of the CDR3 is 14 residues. Germline CDR1 SGHDN, CDR2 FVKESK. V gave up 4 bases and J gave up 9 bases; unmatched junction bases: 9. CDR3 amino acids: CASSLTGQLSEQFF. The CDR3 DNA reads TGTGCCAGCAGCCTAACGGGACAGCTCTCTGAGCAGTTCTTC.

V and J are TRBV5-6 and TRBJ2-7; D remains ambiguous. Trimming cost V 1 base and J 5 bases, with 10 bases left between them. The CDR3 has 13 residues. Germline V CDR1 and CDR2: SGHDT, YYEEEE. DNA of the CDR3: TGTGCCAGCAGCTTGATGGGTTTTAACGAGCAGTACTTC. Amino acid sequence: CASSLMGFNEQYF. The whole variable domain, remainder taken from reference TRBV5-6 and TRBJ2-7, is DAGVTQSPTHLIKTRGQQVTLRCSPKSGHDTVSWYQQALGQGPQFIFQYYEEEERQRGNFPDRFSGHQFPNYSSELNVNALLLGDSALYLCASSLMGFNEQYFGPGTRLTVT.

There are a few counts of this clonotype. The rearrangement uses TRBV4-3 and TRBJ2-2; 8 bases line up with TRBD2. The CDR3 has 17 amino acids. V lost 4 bases to trimming and J lost 0 bases; unmatched junction nucleotides: 7. Germline V gene lookup returns CDR1 LGHNA and CDR2 YSLEER. CDR3 nucleotides: TGCGCCAGCAGCCCTGACAGCGGGGGCACGAACACCGGGGAGCTGTTTTTT. Amino acid sequence: CASSPDSGGTNTGELFF.

This clonotype was observed a few times. The rearrangement uses TRBV20-1 and TRBJ2-3, with D possibly matching TRBD1 (6 bases). The germline CDR1 and CDR2 sequences are DFQATT and SNEGSKA (reference sequence). The V and J ends lost 7 bases and 2 bases respectively, with 16 bases between them. The CDR3 has 14 residues. The CDR3 loop reads CSVGAVIHTDTQYF. CDR3 nucleotides: TGCAGTGTGGGGGCCGTTATCCACACAGATACGCAGTATTTT.

This clonotype came up many times. This chain uses TRBV13 with TRBJ1-3; no definite D call. Germline lookup yields CDR1 PRHDT and CDR2 FYEKMQ (reference sequence). The ends were cut back, 7 bases at V and 0 bases at J, with 10 bases in the middle. This CDR3 contains 14 residues. The CDR3, as DNA: TGTGCCAGCACGCGTTGGGGCTCTGGAAACACCATATATTTT. Translation: CASTRWGSGNTIYF.

This clonotype was counted at least ten times. J is TRBJ1-1 and V is TRBV20-1; tentative D call: TRBD1 (5 bases). There are 13 residues in the CDR3. Germline loops: CDR1 DFQATT, CDR2 SNEGSKA (reference sequence). The CDR3 coding sequence is TGCAGGGCTCCGACAGATCTAAACACTGAAGCTTTCTTT. It translates to CRAPTDLNTEAFF.

V usage is TRBV7-2 and J usage is TRBJ1-1; 7 positions match TRBD1. This CDR3 region has 15 residues. Unmatched junction bases numbered 6, after V lost 4 bases and J lost 1 base. The V gene's germline CDR1 is SGHTA and CDR2 FQGNSA. The CDR3 region is CASSWDSLGNTEAFF. The CDR3 DNA reads TGTGCCAGCAGCTGGGACAGCCTTGGGAACACTGAAGCTTTCTTT.

The chain carries TRBV5-1 and TRBJ1-1; 7 bases are shared with TRBD1. The CDR3 totals 15 residues. The germline gives CDR1 SGHRS, CDR2 YFSETQ. V lost 5 bases, J lost 4 bases, and 11 bases stayed unmatched. The CDR3 coding sequence is TGCGCCAGCAGTCGAACGCAGGGGGGGGGCACTGAAGCTTTCTTT. It yields the protein CASSRTQGGGTEAFF.